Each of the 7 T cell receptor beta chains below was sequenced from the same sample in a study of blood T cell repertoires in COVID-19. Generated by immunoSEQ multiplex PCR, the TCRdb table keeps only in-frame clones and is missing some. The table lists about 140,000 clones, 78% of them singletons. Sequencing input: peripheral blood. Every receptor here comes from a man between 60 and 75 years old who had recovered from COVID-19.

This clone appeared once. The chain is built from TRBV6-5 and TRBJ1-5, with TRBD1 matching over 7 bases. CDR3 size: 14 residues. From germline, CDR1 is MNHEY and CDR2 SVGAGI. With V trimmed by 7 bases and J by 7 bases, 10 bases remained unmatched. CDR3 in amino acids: CASTVTGSGQPQHF. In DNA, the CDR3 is TGTGCCAGCACTGTGACAGGGTCGGGGCAGCCCCAGCATTTT.

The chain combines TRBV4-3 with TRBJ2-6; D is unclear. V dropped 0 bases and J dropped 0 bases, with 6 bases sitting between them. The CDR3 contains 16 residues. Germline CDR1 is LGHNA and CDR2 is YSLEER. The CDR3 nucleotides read TGCGCCAGCAGCCAAGACACAGCCTCTGGGGCCAACGTCCTGACTTTC. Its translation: CASSQDTASGANVLTF.

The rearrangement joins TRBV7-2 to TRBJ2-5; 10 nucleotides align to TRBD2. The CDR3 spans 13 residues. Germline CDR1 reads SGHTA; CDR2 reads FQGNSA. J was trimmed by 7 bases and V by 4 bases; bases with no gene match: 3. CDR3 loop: CASSSVAGGTQYF. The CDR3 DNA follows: TGTGCCAGCAGCTCCGTAGCGGGAGGGACCCAGTACTTC.

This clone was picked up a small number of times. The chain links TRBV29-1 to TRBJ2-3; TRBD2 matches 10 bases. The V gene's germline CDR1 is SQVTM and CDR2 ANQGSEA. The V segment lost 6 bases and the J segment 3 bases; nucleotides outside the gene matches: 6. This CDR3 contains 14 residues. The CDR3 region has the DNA TGCAGCGTCCCCACTAGCGGGGTAACAGATACGCAGTATTTT. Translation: CSVPTSGVTDTQYF.

CDR3 region: CASSPNVGTQTLSEQYF. CDR3 nucleotide sequence: TGTGCCAGCAGCCCAAACGTTGGGACTCAAACCCTTTCCGAGCAGTACTTC. The genes are TRBV7-2 and TRBJ2-7; a weak D match, TRBD2 (6 bases). V lost 5 bases and J lost 6, with 26 bases in between. The CDR3 has 17 amino acids. The germline V gene has CDR1 SGHTA and CDR2 FQGNSA.

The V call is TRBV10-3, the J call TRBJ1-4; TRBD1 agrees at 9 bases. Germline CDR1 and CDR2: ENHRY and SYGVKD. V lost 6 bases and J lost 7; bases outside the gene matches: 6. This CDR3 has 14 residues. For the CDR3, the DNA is TGTGCCATCAGACCGGGACAGGGTGGTGAAAAACTGTTTTTT. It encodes CAIRPGQGGEKLFF.

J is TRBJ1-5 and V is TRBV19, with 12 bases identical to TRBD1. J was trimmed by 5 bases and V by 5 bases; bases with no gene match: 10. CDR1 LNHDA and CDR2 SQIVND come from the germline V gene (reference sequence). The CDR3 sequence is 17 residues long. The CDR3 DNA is TGTGCCAGTAGTGGGGACAGGGGGCGCCTTGTTGATCAGCCCCAGCATTTT. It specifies CASSGDRGRLVDQPQHF.